One sample yielded the 27 T cell receptor beta chains listed below, sequenced in a study of human T cells and chemical hapten exposure. MiXCR was run by TCRdb on the RACE reads, yielding one entry per CDR3 protein. This sample has 380,000 or so distinct CDR3 sequences, with 4.8% found just once. The time point was: patch test 1, 2 weeks after DPC sensitization. As to treatment: therapeutic diphenylcyclopropenone sensitization with weekly scalp DPC. The sample here was whole blood, taken in connection with sensitization to the hapten diphenylcyclopropenone (DPC). The receptors were sampled from a woman aged 45-60 years with alopecia areata. Some clones in this sample may be carry-over from other donors' samples.

This clonotype was detected ten times or more. The J gene is TRBJ1-2, the V gene TRBV7-9; D possibly corresponds to TRBD1 (6 bases). The CDR3 spans 13 residues. In germline, CDR1 is SEHNR, CDR2 FQNEAQ (reference sequence). V lost 5 bases to trimming and J lost 5 bases, with 12 bases between them. The CDR3 DNA sequence: TGTGCCAGCAGCCCACCGGACAGTTATGGCTACACCTTC. The encoded protein is CASSPPDSYGYTF.

The chain combines TRBV19 with TRBJ1-2, with 8 bases that match TRBD1. The CDR3 is 13 residues long. The germline CDR1 and CDR2 sequences are LNHDA and SQIVND (reference sequence). The ends lost 5 bases at V and 8 bases at J; junction bases unmatched: 7. The CDR3 sequence is CASSVQGADGYTF. CDR3 nucleotide sequence: TGTGCCAGTAGTGTGCAGGGGGCTGACGGCTACACCTTC.

The J gene is TRBJ1-1, the V gene TRBV20-1; 7 positions agree with TRBD1. CDR3 length: 14 residues. Germline V gene lookup returns CDR1 DFQATT and CDR2 SNEGSKA (reference sequence). The V and J ends lost 2 bases and 3 bases, in that order; junction bases with no gene match: 6. CDR3 amino acids: CSARRQGGDTEAFF. The CDR3, as DNA: TGCAGTGCTAGACGACAGGGAGGTGACACTGAAGCTTTCTTT.

This clonotype appeared many times. The CDR3 reads CSAPVSSTDTQYF. CDR3 DNA sequence: TGCAGTGCCCCCGTATCTAGCACAGATACGCAGTATTTT. The rearrangement links TRBV20-1 to TRBJ2-3; D uncertain. Germline-derived CDR1 and CDR2 are DFQATT and SNEGSKA (reference sequence). Trimming removed 6 bases at V and 0 bases at J, with 10 bases between. The CDR3 has 13 residues.

Points on this clonotype: A clone one base away is much larger, so this may be a read error. The chain recombines TRBV3-1 with TRBJ1-2; D possibly corresponds to TRBD1 (5 bases). Germline V lookup: CDR1 LGHDT, CDR2 YNNKEL (reference sequence). The CDR3 is 13 residues long. Trimming pared 5 bases from V and 8 bases from J, leaving 15 bases between. In DNA form, the CDR3 reads TGTGCCAGCAGCTTGGGCAGGGTCGAAGGCTACACCTTC. Its translation: CASSLGRVEGYTF.

Many counts were recorded for this clonotype. The chain uses TRBV20-1 and TRBJ2-2; no clear D gene. CDR1 is DFQATT, CDR2 SNEGSKA, per germline (reference sequence). Trimming took 5 bases from V and 3 from J, leaving 7 bases between them. CDR3 length equals 12 residues. For the CDR3, the DNA is TGCAGTGCTTCTGTGGACACCGGGGAGCTGTTTTTT. Translation gives CSASVDTGELFF.

There are a few counts of this clonotype. This chain joins TRBV7-2 and TRBJ2-3, with 9 positions matching TRBD2. The J segment lost 4 bases and the V segment lost 4 bases, leaving 6 bases of the junction unmatched. The CDR3 is made up of 15 amino acids. Germline-derived CDR1 and CDR2 are SGHTA and FQGNSA. In DNA form, the CDR3 reads TGTGCCAGCAGCTCACAAACTAGCGGGTCAGATACGCAGTATTTT. It is translated as CASSSQTSGSDTQYF.

This clonotype was detected ten times or more. The rearrangement links TRBV20-1 to TRBJ1-1, with D perhaps TRBD1 (6 bases). CDR1 is DFQATT and CDR2 is SNEGSKA in the germline V gene (reference sequence). There are 15 residues in the CDR3. Between the trimmed V and J ends, which lost 0 bases and 5 bases, there was a span of 16 bases. CDR3 amino acids: CSARDPPGAQTEAFF. In DNA, the CDR3 is TGCAGTGCTAGAGACCCACCGGGGGCGCAAACTGAAGCTTTCTTT.

This clonotype occurred a few times. This chain uses TRBV5-1 with TRBJ1-4, with no clear D. The germline gives CDR1 SGHRS, CDR2 YFSETQ. V shed 4 bases and J shed 7 bases, with 14 bases lying between them. This CDR3 spans 14 amino acids. CDR3 DNA: TGCGCCAGCAGCGCCGACCTCAGCGGTGAAAAACTGTTTTTT. Translated, it gives CASSADLSGEKLFF.

The V call is TRBV27, the J call TRBJ2-3; 7 bases line up with TRBD1. The CDR3 covers 14 residues. J lost 9 bases, V lost 2 bases, and 8 bases had no gene match. Germline V lookup: CDR1 MNHEY, CDR2 SMNVEV (reference sequence). This CDR3 reads CASSLAPGQPTQYF. CDR3 sequence (DNA): TGTGCCAGCAGTTTAGCCCCGGGACAGCCAACGCAGTATTTT.

This clonotype was observed at least ten times. The gene calls are TRBV20-1 and TRBJ2-2; 9 positions match TRBD1. The CDR3 is made up of 15 amino acids. Per germline, CDR1 DFQATT and CDR2 SNEGSKA (reference sequence). The V gene end was trimmed by 3 bases and the J gene end by 7 bases; junction bases not matched to a gene: 9. CDR3 DNA: TGCAGTGCTAGGGCCCCGACAGGGGGAGGCGGGGAGCTGTTTTTT. As protein: CSARAPTGGGGELFF.

The chain recombines TRBV30 with TRBJ1-1, with a tentative D call TRBD1 (5 bases). The germline V and J ends were trimmed by 6 bases and 0 bases, with 11 bases remaining between them. The CDR3 runs 13 residues. Germline V gene data show CDR1 as GTSNPN and CDR2 as SVGIG (reference sequence). CDR3 sequence (DNA): TGTGCCTGCTCGGGACGGATGAACACTGAAGCTTTCTTT. It encodes CACSGRMNTEAFF.

This clonotype was seen at least ten times. The genes are TRBV7-9 and TRBJ1-5; 7 nucleotides agree with TRBD1. The germline V gene has CDR1 SEHNR and CDR2 FQNEAQ (reference sequence). The CDR3 runs 16 residues. The V gene end was trimmed by 1 base and the J gene end by 4 bases; junction bases not matched to a gene: 7. The CDR3 here is CASSLVGGGVNQPQHF. CDR3 bases: TGTGCCAGCAGCTTAGTAGGAGGGGGCGTTAATCAGCCCCAGCATTTT.

At least ten counts were recorded for this clonotype. The chain combines TRBV15 with TRBJ1-3, with 8 bases fitting TRBD1. Germline V gene lookup returns CDR1 LNHNV and CDR2 YYDKDF (reference sequence). This CDR3 comprises 16 residues. The trim removed 2 bases at V and 6 bases at J, leaving 9 bases unmatched. The CDR3 protein is CATSRPSDRAANTIYF. In DNA, the CDR3 is TGTGCCACCAGCAGACCTTCGGACAGGGCGGCAAACACCATATATTTT.

This clonotype was found a few times. V usage is TRBV20-1 and J usage is TRBJ2-3, with D perhaps TRBD1 or TRBD2 (5 bases each). The CDR3 length is 12 residues. The ends were cut back, 6 bases at V and 8 bases at J, with 15 bases in the middle. Germline V gene lookup returns CDR1 DFQATT and CDR2 SNEGSKA (reference sequence). The CDR3 loop reads CSAALMGRTQYF. CDR3 bases: TGCAGTGCGGCGCTCATGGGACGTACGCAGTATTTT.

At least ten counts were recorded for this clonotype. The chain couples TRBV20-1 to TRBJ1-5; unclear D gene. V was shortened by 5 bases and J by 4 bases, with 24 bases between the two germline ends. This CDR3 is built from 17 residues. Germline lookup yields CDR1 DFQATT and CDR2 SNEGSKA (reference sequence). CDR3 nucleotides: TGCAGTGCTGAAAGCAACGACGCGGTGGTGAGTAATCAGCCCCAGCATTTT. It encodes CSAESNDAVVSNQPQHF.

This clonotype was seen many times. The rearrangement uses TRBV12-3 or TRBV12-4 and TRBJ2-3; 8 nucleotides match TRBD2. CDR3 size: 16 residues. The junction had 12 bases not matched to a gene; V was cut back by 8 bases and J by 2 bases. The DNA of the CDR3 is TGTGCCAGCTACGTCGGGGGCGGGGGGACCACAGATACGCAGTATTTT. It is translated as CASYVGGGGTTDTQYF.

This clonotype has a count of ten or more. DNA of the CDR3: TGTGCCAGCAGTGTTAGCGGGAGGTATAGCACAGATACGCAGTATTTT. Translation: CASSVSGRYSTDTQYF. The chain joins TRBV6-1 to TRBJ2-3, with 10 bases identical to TRBD2. Germline V gene lookup returns CDR1 MNHNS and CDR2 SASEGT. The CDR3 consists of 16 residues. The trim removed 4 bases at V and 0 bases at J, leaving 4 bases unmatched.

This clonotype was recorded many times. The chain links TRBV12-3 or TRBV12-4 to TRBJ2-7, with TRBD2 identical over 12 bases. V was clipped by 6 bases and J by 7 bases; unmatched bases: 4. CDR3 length: 13 amino acids. The CDR3 nucleotides are TGTGCCAGCAGGTCTAGCGGGAGGGGGGAGCAGTACTTC. This encodes CASRSSGRGEQYF.

This clonotype was observed a handful of times. The conserved final phenylalanine or tryptophan is absent from the CDR3, which likely points to a read error. Because the CDR3's place on the DNA is in doubt, the DNA is left out and the CDR3 is given as listed by TCRdb. This sequence joins TRBV23-1 and TRBJ1-5; the table's D call, TRBD1, was not checked against the DNA. TRBV23-1 is reported as an ORF; its role is uncertain. Termini included, the CDR3 measures 10 amino acids. The CDR3 reads CASSHTSGTG.

The J gene is TRBJ2-1, the V gene TRBV6-2 or TRBV6-3, with D unclear. V lost 4 bases to trimming and J lost 10 bases, with 8 bases between them. Germline CDR1 MNHEY, CDR2 SVGEGT. This CDR3 has 11 residues. This chain's CDR3 is CASSLAEEQFF. The CDR3 nucleotides read TGTGCCAGCAGTTTGGCGGAGGAGCAGTTCTTC.

This clonotype showed up many times. This chain links TRBV3-1 with TRBJ2-4; D might be TRBD1 or TRBD2, each matching 5 bases. CDR3 length: 16 amino acids. The V gene lost 2 bases and the J gene lost 0 bases, with 11 bases spanning the gap. Germline V gene sequence: CDR1 LGHDT, CDR2 YNNKEL (reference sequence). The CDR3 loop is CASSQNWGLAKNIQYF. CDR3 coding DNA: TGTGCCAGCAGCCAAAATTGGGGGTTAGCCAAAAACATTCAGTACTTC.

The sample holds a few counts of this clonotype. This chain joins TRBV12-3 or TRBV12-4 and TRBJ2-7; tentative D call: TRBD2 (6 bases). This CDR3 contains 13 residues. Trimming stripped 3 bases from V and 5 bases from J, with 11 bases between. CDR3 nucleotides: TGTGCCAGCAGTTTGGGACTTTCCAACGAGCAGTACTTC. Amino acid sequence: CASSLGLSNEQYF.

This clonotype was seen at least ten times. The genes are TRBV12-3 or TRBV12-4 and TRBJ1-6, with TRBD1 matching over 7 bases. V shed 8 bases, J shed 5 bases, and the junction held 6 bases outside the gene matches. This CDR3 has 14 residues. CDR3 region: CASGRDSHNSPLHF. For the CDR3, the DNA is TGTGCCAGCGGCCGGGACAGCCATAATTCACCCCTCCACTTT.

This clonotype was recorded at least ten times. The rearrangement uses TRBV6-6 and TRBJ1-6; D might be TRBD1 (5 bases). Looked up from germline, CDR1 is MNHNY and CDR2 is SVGAGI (reference sequence). The CDR3 spans 14 residues. Trimming removed 6 bases from V and 0 bases from J, with 6 bases in between. The CDR3 reads CASRQVSYNSPLHF. The CDR3 DNA follows: TGTGCCAGCAGACAGGTCTCCTATAATTCACCCCTCCACTTT.

The chain couples TRBV30 to TRBJ1-5; 7 bases are a match to TRBD1. Trimming removed 0 bases from V and 4 bases from J; junction bases left unmatched: 3. Germline V gene lookup returns CDR1 GTSNPN and CDR2 SVGIG (reference sequence). CDR3 size: 14 residues. The CDR3, as DNA: TGTGCCTGGAGTGTGGTCAGGGGGAATCAGCCCCAGCATTTT. Translating it yields CAWSVVRGNQPQHF.

This clonotype was observed many times. The V and J genes are TRBV28 and TRBJ2-1, with D tentatively TRBD2 (5 bases). Deletions cut 6 bases from V and 5 bases from J, with 11 bases between. The germline CDR1 and CDR2 sequences are MDHEN and SYDVKM. The CDR3 runs to 13 residues. CDR3 in DNA: TGTGCCAGCAGCTTAACCGGGGACAATGAGCAGTTCTTC. This gives the protein CASSLTGDNEQFF.